The 25 T cell receptor beta chains in this list originate from one sample, sequenced in a study of blood T cell repertoires in COVID-19. Sequencing was performed with immunoSEQ multiplex PCR; in TCRdb, only in-frame clones are kept and a portion is missing. Among 15,000 to 20,000 clones listed, approximately 85% were seen once. The material sequenced was peripheral blood. Every receptor here comes from an elderly man with acute or convalescent COVID-19.

The rearrangement uses TRBV7-2 and TRBJ1-6; D might be TRBD1 (5 bases). The V gene's germline CDR1 is SGHTA and CDR2 FQGNSA. V lost 8 bases, J lost 3 bases, and 8 bases lay in between. The CDR3 runs 13 residues. CDR3 protein: CASGGGYNSPLHF. The CDR3 nucleotides read TGTGCCAGCGGCGGGGGCTATAATTCACCCCTCCACTTT.

The chain uses TRBV4-3 and TRBJ2-3, with 7 bases fitting TRBD2. The CDR3 runs 14 residues. V dropped 4 bases and J dropped 2; count of bases not matched to a gene: 3. In germline, CDR1 is LGHNA, CDR2 YSLEER. CDR3 nucleotides: TGCGCCAGCAGCCCGGGGGGTTCCACAGATACGCAGTATTTT. Translation gives CASSPGGSTDTQYF.

The rearrangement links TRBV30 to TRBJ1-4; D is possibly TRBD1 (5 bases). V lost 2 bases and J lost 7, with 20 bases in between. The CDR3 length is 16 residues. Germline V gene data show CDR1 as GTSNPN and CDR2 as SVGIG (reference sequence). Here the CDR3 reads CAWSSMLSGGFEKLFF. The DNA for the CDR3 is TGTGCCTGGAGTTCTATGCTTTCCGGGGGATTTGAAAAACTGTTTTTT.

The chain has TRBV20-1 and TRBJ2-1; 9 positions match TRBD2. The germline gives CDR1 DFQATT, CDR2 SNEGSKA (reference sequence). J lost 13 bases, V lost 3 bases, and 13 bases had no gene match. The CDR3 contains 14 residues. CDR3 in amino acids: CSASPSGASGKQFF. The CDR3 DNA reads TGCAGTGCTAGTCCGTCTGGCGCTAGCGGGAAACAGTTCTTC.

V and J are TRBV9 and TRBJ1-4; the D gene is possibly TRBD1 (6 bases). Germline V gives CDR1 SGDLS, CDR2 YYNGEE. V was shortened by 3 bases and J by 6 bases, with 6 bases between the two germline ends. The length of the CDR3 is 12 residues. The CDR3 region has the DNA TGTGCCAGCAGCGGGACAGATGAAAAACTGTTTTTT. Amino acid sequence: CASSGTDEKLFF.

This chain links TRBV7-2 with TRBJ1-5; no firm D call. Trimming stripped 1 base from V and 5 bases from J, with 6 bases between. The CDR3 runs to 13 residues. From germline, CDR1 is SGHTA and CDR2 FQGNSA. The CDR3 is CASSLGGDQPQHF. DNA for the CDR3: TGTGCCAGCAGCTTAGGGGGAGATCAGCCCCAGCATTTT.

The V call is TRBV4-2, the J call TRBJ1-1, with a tentative D call TRBD1 (5 bases). Per germline, CDR1 LGHNA and CDR2 YNFKEQ. Trimming pared 2 bases from V and 8 bases from J, leaving 9 bases between. The CDR3 has 12 residues. The DNA for the CDR3 is TGTGCCAGCAGCCAAACGGGGGGGGAAGCTTTCTTT. Its protein product is CASSQTGGEAFF.

This clone was seen only once. V and J are TRBV5-6 and TRBJ2-4; D call uncertain. In germline, CDR1 is SGHDT, CDR2 YYEEEE. V was cut by 1 base and J by 9 bases, with 11 bases left in between. The CDR3 contains 13 residues. The CDR3: CASSLYQRGIQYF. The CDR3 DNA sequence: TGTGCCAGCAGCTTGTACCAGAGAGGCATTCAGTACTTC. Together with reference TRBV5-6 and TRBJ2-4, the CDR3 gives the full variable domain: DAGVTQSPTHLIKTRGQQVTLRCSPKSGHDTVSWYQQALGQGPQFIFQYYEEEERQRGNFPDRFSGHQFPNYSSELNVNALLLGDSALYLCASSLYQRGIQYFGAGTRLSVL.

V is TRBV3-1 (or the pseudogene TRBV3-2) and J is TRBJ2-5; D unclear. There are 13 residues in the CDR3. V dropped 6 bases and J dropped 0 bases, with 8 bases sitting between them. Looked up from germline, CDR1 is LGHDT and CDR2 is YNNKEL (reference sequence). CDR3 sequence: CASSLGYQETQYF. The CDR3 DNA reads TGTGCCAGCAGTCTCGGGTACCAAGAGACCCAGTACTTC.

The chain links TRBV6-5 to TRBJ2-2, with 7 bases fitting TRBD2. J lost 4 bases, V lost 6 bases, and 5 bases had no gene match. CDR3 size: 14 residues. The germline V gene encodes CDR1 MNHEY and CDR2 SVGAGI. The CDR3 coding sequence is TGTGCCAGCAGCTCCGGGACTACCACCGGGGAGCTGTTTTTT. Amino acids: CASSSGTTTGELFF.

The chain couples TRBV7-9 to TRBJ1-5; TRBD1 aligns across 7 bases. V trimming: 1 base; J trimming: 8 bases; junction bases outside the gene matches: 14. Germline V lookup: CDR1 SEHNR, CDR2 FQNEAQ (reference sequence). This CDR3 has 17 amino acids. The CDR3 nucleotides are TGTGCCAGCAGCTTAGGGGCTTCAGGGGGTGGCCCGGAGCCCCAGCATTTT. Encoded protein: CASSLGASGGGPEPQHF.

The chain couples TRBV27 to TRBJ2-1; D uncertain. Trimming shortened V by 3 bases and J by 6 bases, and 12 bases separated the two germline ends. This CDR3 spans 14 amino acids. The germline CDR1 and CDR2 sequences are MNHEY and SMNVEV (reference sequence). CDR3 in amino acids: CASSFRGPRNEQFF. The CDR3, as DNA: TGTGCCAGCAGTTTCCGAGGCCCCCGCAATGAGCAGTTCTTC.

The gene calls are TRBV19 and TRBJ2-1; 7 bases are shared with TRBD1. The V gene's germline CDR1 is LNHDA and CDR2 SQIVND (reference sequence). With V trimmed by 7 bases and J by 0 bases, 9 bases remained unmatched. This CDR3 is built from 16 residues. This chain's CDR3 is CASKPGQTISYNEQFF. The CDR3 bases are TGTGCCAGTAAGCCGGGACAGACAATCTCCTACAATGAGCAGTTCTTC.

The V and J genes are TRBV27 and TRBJ2-7; D not resolved. V was clipped by 4 bases and J by 3 bases, with 4 bases between them. CDR1 and CDR2 (germline): MNHEY, SMNVEV (reference sequence). The CDR3 has 11 residues. CDR3 nucleotide sequence: TGTGCCAGCAGTTCCGGCTACGAGCAGTACTTC. It specifies CASSSGYEQYF.

This rearrangement joins TRBV19 to TRBJ1-5, with TRBD1 matching over 7 bases. Trimming cost V 6 bases and J 2 bases; bases outside gene matches: 1. The germline V gene encodes CDR1 LNHDA and CDR2 SQIVND (reference sequence). The CDR3 is made up of 13 amino acids. The CDR3 protein is CASRGQGNQPQHF. The CDR3 DNA sequence: TGTGCCAGTAGAGGACAGGGCAATCAGCCCCAGCATTTT.

For the CDR3, the DNA is TGTGCCAGCAGCTTAGTAGGGGGGGCGATGGGAGATACGCAGTATTTT. This encodes CASSLVGGAMGDTQYF. V usage is TRBV7-2 and J usage is TRBJ2-3; TRBD2 might be the D (7 bases). The CDR3 runs to 16 residues. The germline V and J ends were trimmed by 1 base and 5 bases, with 16 bases remaining between them. Germline V gives CDR1 SGHTA, CDR2 FQGNSA.

V is TRBV6-2 or TRBV6-3 and J is TRBJ2-2, with D possibly being TRBD1 (6 bases). The CDR3 runs 15 residues. Trimming pared 6 bases from V and 1 base from J, leaving 12 bases between. In germline, CDR1 is MNHEY, CDR2 SVGEGT. CDR3 nucleotide sequence: TGTGCCAGCAGCCCGCGAGGGGGGAACACCGGGGAGCTGTTTTTT. This sequence encodes CASSPRGGNTGELFF.

This clone was recorded a few times. The chain combines TRBV6-1 with TRBJ2-1; 11 nucleotides align to TRBD2. The germline gives CDR1 MNHNS, CDR2 SASEGT. Unmatched junction bases numbered 14, after V lost 2 bases and J lost 8 bases. CDR3 length: 18 residues. The CDR3 nucleotides are TGTGCCAGCAGTGAAAGGTCGTCATGGGTAGCGGGGGGGCATGAGCAGTTCTTC. It specifies CASSERSSWVAGGHEQFF.

This chain links TRBV7-2 with TRBJ1-3; TRBD1 matches at 7 bases. V lost 6 bases to trimming and J lost 0 bases; unmatched junction nucleotides: 8. Germline CDR1 is SGHTA and CDR2 is FQGNSA. This CDR3 has 16 residues. The CDR3 region is CASSQDRTFSGNTIYF. The CDR3 DNA reads TGTGCCAGCAGTCAGGACAGGACCTTCTCTGGAAACACCATATATTTT. The variable domain in full, completed from reference TRBV7-2 and TRBJ1-3, reads GAGVSQSPSNKVTEKGKDVELRCDPISGHTALYWYRQSLGQGLEFLIYFQGNSAPDKSGLPSDRFSAERTGGSVSTLTIQRTQQEDSAVYLCASSQDRTFSGNTIYFGEGSWLTVV.

This chain connects TRBV28 to TRBJ1-5; perhaps TRBD1 as D (6 bases). CDR1 is MDHEN, CDR2 SYDVKM, per germline. Trimming cost V 6 bases and J 0 bases, with 9 bases left between them. CDR3 size: 14 residues. DNA for the CDR3: TGTGCCAGCAGGGGGGCAGTTAGCAATCAGCCCCAGCATTTT. This gives the protein CASRGAVSNQPQHF.

The gene calls are TRBV28 and TRBJ1-2, with TRBD1 as a possible D gene (6 bases). Germline CDR1 MDHEN, CDR2 SYDVKM. With 5 bases removed from V and 2 bases from J, the gap between germline ends came to 15 bases. The CDR3 sequence is 15 residues long. CDR3 bases: TGTGCCAGCAGTCCGGTCAAAGGGGGAAACTATGGCTACACCTTC. Residues: CASSPVKGGNYGYTF.

The CDR3 coding sequence is TGCGCCAGCAGCTTATCACAGGGGTACACTGAAGCTTTCTTT. The encoded protein is CASSLSQGYTEAFF. The rearrangement joins TRBV4-3 to TRBJ1-1, with TRBD1 identical over 7 bases. The V segment lost 5 bases and the J segment 3 bases; nucleotides outside the gene matches: 6. Per the germline V gene, CDR1 is LGHNA and CDR2 is YSLEER. CDR3 length equals 14 residues.

The genes are TRBV30 and TRBJ2-3, with 9 bases identical to TRBD1. This CDR3 has 13 residues. Germline CDR1 is GTSNPN and CDR2 is SVGIG (reference sequence). Trimming removed 5 bases from V and 5 bases from J; junction bases left unmatched: 5. The CDR3 nucleotides are TGTGCCTGGGACAGGGGGGGCCGAGATACGCAGTATTTT. Amino acid sequence: CAWDRGGRDTQYF.

V gene TRBV5-6 combines with J gene TRBJ1-4, with TRBD1 matching 8 bases. Per the germline V gene, CDR1 is SGHDT and CDR2 is YYEEEE. The V and J ends lost 4 bases and 7 bases, in that order; junction bases with no gene match: 18. The CDR3 is 18 amino acids. CDR3 nucleotide sequence: TGTGCCAGCAGCCTCCGGGACAGGACCTTCGGGCCCTTTGAAAAACTGTTTTTT. It codes for CASSLRDRTFGPFEKLFF.

The genes are TRBV11-2 and TRBJ2-6; D may be TRBD1 (6 bases). This CDR3 is built from 17 residues. V gave up 3 bases and J gave up 4 bases, with 16 bases separating them. The germline V gene encodes CDR1 SGHAT and CDR2 FQNNGV. CDR3 coding DNA: TGTGCCAGCAGCTTCCGGGACACCACGATCGGGGCCAACGTCCTGACTTTC. Translated: CASSFRDTTIGANVLTF.